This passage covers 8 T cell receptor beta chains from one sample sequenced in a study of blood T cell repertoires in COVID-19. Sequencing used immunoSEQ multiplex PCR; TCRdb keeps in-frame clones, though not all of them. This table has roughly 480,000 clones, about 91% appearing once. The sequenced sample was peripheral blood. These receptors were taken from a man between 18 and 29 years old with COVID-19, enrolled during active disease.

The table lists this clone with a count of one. The CDR3 DNA reads TGTGCCAGCAGCTCGAGACAAGCACCTCAGGAAGAGACCCAGTACTTC. This encodes CASSSRQAPQEETQYF. The chain has TRBV7-9 and TRBJ2-5; no clear D gene. Looked up from germline, CDR1 is SEHNR and CDR2 is FQNEAQ (reference sequence). The CDR3 runs 16 residues. Trimming shortened V by 4 bases and J by 3 bases, and 18 bases separated the two germline ends.

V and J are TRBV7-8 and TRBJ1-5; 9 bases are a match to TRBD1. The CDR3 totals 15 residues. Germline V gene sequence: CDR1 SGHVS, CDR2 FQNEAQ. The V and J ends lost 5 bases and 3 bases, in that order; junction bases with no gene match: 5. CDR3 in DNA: TGTGCCAGCAGCCCAGGGACAGGGAACAATCAGCCCCAGCATTTT. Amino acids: CASSPGTGNNQPQHF. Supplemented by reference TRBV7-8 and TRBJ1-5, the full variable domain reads GAGVSQSPRYKVAKRGQDVALRCDPISGHVSLFWYQQALGQGPEFLTYFQNEAQLDKSGLPSDRFFAERPEGSVSTLKIQRTQQEDSAVYLCASSPGTGNNQPQHFGDGTRLSIL.

Here the CDR3 DNA reads TGTGCCAGCAGCTCCTGGACTAGCGGGAGTTCCGAGCAGTACTTC. Translating gives CASSSWTSGSSEQYF. The genes are TRBV5-6 and TRBJ2-7, with 13 bases fitting TRBD2. The trim removed 3 bases at V and 6 bases at J, leaving 6 bases unmatched. Germline CDR1 and CDR2: SGHDT and YYEEEE. The CDR3 has 15 amino acids.

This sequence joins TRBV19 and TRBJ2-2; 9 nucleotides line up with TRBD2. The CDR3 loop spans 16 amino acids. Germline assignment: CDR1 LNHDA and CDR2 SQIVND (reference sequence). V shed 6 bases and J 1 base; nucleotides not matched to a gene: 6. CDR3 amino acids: CASSPGSGRNTGELFF. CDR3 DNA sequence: TGTGCCAGTAGCCCAGGTAGCGGGAGGAACACCGGGGAGCTGTTTTTT.

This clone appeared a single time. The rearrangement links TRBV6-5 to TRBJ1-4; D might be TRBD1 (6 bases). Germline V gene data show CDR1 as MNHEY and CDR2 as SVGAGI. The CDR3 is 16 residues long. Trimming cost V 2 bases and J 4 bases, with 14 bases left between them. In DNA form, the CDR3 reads TGTGCCAGCAGTTACGAAGGGTTAGGGGGTAATGAAAAACTGTTTTTT. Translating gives CASSYEGLGGNEKLFF.

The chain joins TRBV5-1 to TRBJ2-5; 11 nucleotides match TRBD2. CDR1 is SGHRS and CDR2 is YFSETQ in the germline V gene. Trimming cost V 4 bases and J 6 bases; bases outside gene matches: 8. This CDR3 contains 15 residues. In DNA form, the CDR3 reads TGCGCCAGCAGCGTAACTAGCGGGGGTGTAAAGACCCAGTACTTC. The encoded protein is CASSVTSGGVKTQYF.

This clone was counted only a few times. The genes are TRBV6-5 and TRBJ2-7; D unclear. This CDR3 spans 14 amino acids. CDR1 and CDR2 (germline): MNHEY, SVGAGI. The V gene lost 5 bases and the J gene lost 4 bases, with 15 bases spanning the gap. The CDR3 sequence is CASSTAELYYEQYF. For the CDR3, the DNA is TGTGCCAGCAGTACCGCTGAACTATATTACGAGCAGTACTTC.

CDR3 DNA sequence: TGTGCCAGCGCGACTAGCGGTACTCGAAACATTCAGTACTTC. The encoded protein is CASATSGTRNIQYF. The chain joins TRBV14 to TRBJ2-4; the match to TRBD2 covers 9 bases. The J segment lost 6 bases and the V segment lost 8 bases, leaving 8 bases of the junction unmatched. Germline V gives CDR1 SGHDN, CDR2 FVKESK. CDR3 length: 14 amino acids.